This TCR beta chain was recovered during a study of Ad26.COV2.S vaccination and SARS-CoV-2 variants. For the study at large: Each vaccinee took Ad26.COV2.S intramuscularly, once or twice 56 days apart.

Whole-study findings and limits: Whether participants received vaccine or placebo, their non-spike TCR breadth was similar.

Repertoires were generated with immunoSEQ multiplex PCR, while TCRdb's copy carries only in-frame clones and drops some. The data contain around 500,000 clones, roughly nine tenths of them singletons. Treatment defined: 19 received Ad26.COV2.S at low or high dose, single or two shots; 5 received placebo; per-sample allocation not given. After the first vaccine or placebo injection, samples were drawn on day 63. What was given as vaccine was an Ad26 vector encoding Wuhan-strain SARS-CoV-2 spike. The V end was cut by 5 bases, the J end by 9 bases, with 37 bases between. Germline V lookup: CDR1 MNHNY, CDR2 SVGAGI (reference sequence). The CDR3 has 20 residues. Points on this clone: Its antigen is currently unknown.

The chain employs TRBV6-6 and TRBJ2-5; D is unclear. The TCR sequence derives from a person aged 18-60 years who received the Ad26.COV2.S COVID-19 vaccine or a placebo. The sample here was peripheral blood, taken in a trial of Ad26.COV2.S vaccine versus placebo. The CDR3 loop reads CASSQFTRRTKDPRELAQYF. The CDR3 DNA reads as TGTGCCAGCAGTCAATTCACTCGGCGAACCAAAGACCCAAGAGAATTGGCCCAGTACTTC.